Listed below are T cell receptor beta chains from one sample, sequenced in a study of T-cell memory formation after mild COVID-19. TCRdb analysed the 5' RACE reads with MiXCR anew, one entry per CDR3 protein. Altogether about 140,000 distinct CDR3 sequences are present, more than 12% being singletons, with the ten largest covering 14%. Sequencing input: PBMCs or a T cell subset sorted from them (not recorded which). The origin of the receptors is an adult woman who had mild COVID-19 (a few samples of this study predate the infection). Cell type and time point are not known. Both conserved end residues are part of each CDR3. The order of the fields is D gene, V gene, J gene, clone size, CDR3 DNA, CDR3 protein. The D gene is left open where the match is weak. Size tells how often a clone was seen (once, few, many) or the class of an expanded clone, and some rows leave it out.

d_call: .
v_call: TRBV4-3
j_call: TRBJ1-2
clone_size: .
cdr3_nt: TGCGCCAGCAGCCAAGTTCTAGGGGTGATCTATGGCTACACCTTC
cdr3_aa: CASSQVLGVIYGYTF

d_call: .
v_call: TRBV7-2
j_call: TRBJ2-5
clone_size: few
cdr3_nt: TGTGCCAGCAGCCCCCAGACTCGTGGGGGAGAGACCCAGTACTTC
cdr3_aa: CASSPQTRGGETQYF

d_call: TRBD2
v_call: TRBV6-2/TRBV6-3
j_call: TRBJ2-2
clone_size: .
cdr3_nt: TGTGCCAGCAGTTTCCAGCGGGAGCGAACCGGGGAGCTGTTTTTT
cdr3_aa: CASSFQRERTGELFF

d_call: TRBD2
v_call: TRBV30
j_call: TRBJ2-1
clone_size: few
cdr3_nt: TGTGCCTGGAGTGTAGACCTAGCGGGAGGGCCAAAGTTCTTC
cdr3_aa: CAWSVDLAGGPKFF

d_call: TRBD2
v_call: TRBV12-3/TRBV12-4
j_call: TRBJ2-2
clone_size: few
cdr3_nt: TGTGCCAGCAGGCCTGGGACTAGCGGATACACCGGGGAGCTGTTTTTT
cdr3_aa: CASRPGTSGYTGELFF

d_call: .
v_call: TRBV20-1
j_call: TRBJ1-2
clone_size: many
cdr3_nt: TGCAGTGCTCCGTCCACTAACTATGGCTACACCTTC
cdr3_aa: CSAPSTNYGYTF

d_call: TRBD2
v_call: TRBV6-5
j_call: TRBJ2-5
clone_size: .
cdr3_nt: TGTGCCAGCACAGACGGGACTAGACAAGAGACCCAGTACTTC
cdr3_aa: CASTDGTRQETQYF

d_call: .
v_call: TRBV18
j_call: TRBJ2-3
clone_size: .
cdr3_nt: TGTGCCAGCTCGCTTACGAAAGCTAGCACAGATACGCAGTATTTT
cdr3_aa: CASSLTKASTDTQYF

d_call: TRBD2
v_call: TRBV7-2
j_call: TRBJ2-4
clone_size: .
cdr3_nt: TGTGCCAGCAGCTTTCCTCGACTAGCGGGAACGGCCAAAAACATTCAGTACTTC
cdr3_aa: CASSFPRLAGTAKNIQYF

d_call: TRBD2
v_call: TRBV4-1
j_call: TRBJ2-2
clone_size: few
cdr3_nt: TGCGCCAGCAGCCAAGGAGCGGGAGGAGACACCGGGGAGCTGTTTTTT
cdr3_aa: CASSQGAGGDTGELFF

d_call: .
v_call: TRBV5-1
j_call: TRBJ1-1
clone_size: few
cdr3_nt: TGCGCCAGCAGCTTGGGCAGTGAAGCTTTCTTT
cdr3_aa: CASSLGSEAFF

d_call: .
v_call: TRBV7-9
j_call: TRBJ1-1
clone_size: few
cdr3_nt: TGTGCCAGCAGCGACCGTTACCGGGCCACCATATCGAACACTGAAGCTTTCTTT
cdr3_aa: CASSDRYRATISNTEAFF

d_call: .
v_call: TRBV5-1
j_call: TRBJ2-7
clone_size: few
cdr3_nt: TGCGCCAGCAGCTTGGCGGCTAGTTCCGAGCAGTACTTC
cdr3_aa: CASSLAASSEQYF

d_call: TRBD1
v_call: TRBV27
j_call: TRBJ2-7
clone_size: few
cdr3_nt: TGTGCCAGCAGTTTTGGCAGGGCAGGGGGCTTAAGGGCCTACGAGCAGTACTTC
cdr3_aa: CASSFGRAGGLRAYEQYF

d_call: .
v_call: TRBV5-1
j_call: TRBJ2-4
clone_size: few
cdr3_nt: TGCGCCAGCAGCTTGGGTACAGAAAAAAACATTCAGTACTTC
cdr3_aa: CASSLGTEKNIQYF

d_call: .
v_call: TRBV20-1
j_call: TRBJ2-5
clone_size: few
cdr3_nt: TGCAGTGCTCCCCAGGGACGGGCAGAGACCCAGTACTTC
cdr3_aa: CSAPQGRAETQYF

d_call: TRBD1
v_call: TRBV19
j_call: TRBJ2-2
clone_size: .
cdr3_nt: TGTGCCAGTAGTATCGGACAGGGTCCCATCTACACCGGGGAGCTGTTTTTT
cdr3_aa: CASSIGQGPIYTGELFF

d_call: TRBD2
v_call: TRBV5-1
j_call: TRBJ2-1
clone_size: few
cdr3_nt: TGCGCCAGCAGCTTGTTAGCGGGGTCCTACAATGAGCAGTTCTTC
cdr3_aa: CASSLLAGSYNEQFF

d_call: .
v_call: TRBV20-1
j_call: TRBJ1-2
clone_size: .
cdr3_nt: TGCAGTGCCCCCTCCGGAAGCTATGGCTACACCTTC
cdr3_aa: CSAPSGSYGYTF

d_call: TRBD2
v_call: TRBV7-2
j_call: TRBJ2-1
clone_size: once
cdr3_nt: TGTGCCAGCAGCTTTAGCGGGGGAGCTTACAATGAGCAGTTCTTC
cdr3_aa: CASSFSGGAYNEQFF

d_call: TRBD1
v_call: TRBV20-1
j_call: TRBJ2-3
clone_size: few
cdr3_nt: TGCAGTGCTAGAGGATCCGGGACAGGGGAACACCTTGCCTTGAGGGCAGATACGCAGTATTTT
cdr3_aa: CSARGSGTGEHLALRADTQYF

d_call: .
v_call: TRBV5-1
j_call: TRBJ2-2
clone_size: few
cdr3_nt: TGCGCCAGTGAGCAGGGGTTCGCGAACACCGGGGAGCTGTTTTTT
cdr3_aa: CASEQGFANTGELFF

d_call: .
v_call: TRBV18
j_call: TRBJ1-5
clone_size: .
cdr3_nt: TGTGCCAGCTCACCAGTGGAGGTGAATCAGCCCCAGCATTTT
cdr3_aa: CASSPVEVNQPQHF

d_call: TRBD1
v_call: TRBV18
j_call: TRBJ2-7
clone_size: .
cdr3_nt: TGTGCCAGCTCACCCCATGACAGGGGAAACTACGAGCAGTACTTC
cdr3_aa: CASSPHDRGNYEQYF

d_call: .
v_call: TRBV12-3/TRBV12-4
j_call: TRBJ1-1
clone_size: few
cdr3_nt: TGTGCCAGCAGTGTCAATGGAGACTATGGGGCTTTCTTT
cdr3_aa: CASSVNGDYGAFF

d_call: .
v_call: TRBV4-1
j_call: TRBJ2-7
clone_size: many
cdr3_nt: TGCGCCAGCAGCTCCGGGACCTACGAGCAGTACTTC
cdr3_aa: CASSSGTYEQYF

d_call: TRBD1
v_call: TRBV9
j_call: TRBJ2-6
clone_size: few
cdr3_nt: TGTGCCAGCAGCGCAGGGACAGGGATCTCCACTGGGGCCAACGTCCTGACTTTC
cdr3_aa: CASSAGTGISTGANVLTF

d_call: .
v_call: TRBV7-8
j_call: TRBJ2-3
clone_size: .
cdr3_nt: TGTGCCAGCAGCTTAGTCCCCCCAGATACGCAGTATTTT
cdr3_aa: CASSLVPPDTQYF

d_call: TRBD1
v_call: TRBV5-1
j_call: TRBJ1-2
clone_size: .
cdr3_nt: TGCGCCAGCACCCACCCCGGGACAGGTCCCCACTTGGGTGACGGCTACACCTTC
cdr3_aa: CASTHPGTGPHLGDGYTF

d_call: .
v_call: TRBV12-3/TRBV12-4
j_call: TRBJ1-5
clone_size: .
cdr3_nt: TGTGCCAGCAGTTTACCAGTCGGTCAGCCCCAGCATTTT
cdr3_aa: CASSLPVGQPQHF

d_call: TRBD1
v_call: TRBV6-2/TRBV6-3
j_call: TRBJ2-7
clone_size: few
cdr3_nt: TGTGCCAGCAGTTTTGGGACAGACGGGTACGAGCAGTACTTC
cdr3_aa: CASSFGTDGYEQYF

d_call: TRBD1
v_call: TRBV12-3/TRBV12-4
j_call: TRBJ1-3
clone_size: .
cdr3_nt: TGTGCCAGCACCGGGGACAGTACATCTGGAAACACCATATATTTT
cdr3_aa: CASTGDSTSGNTIYF

d_call: TRBD2
v_call: TRBV7-8
j_call: TRBJ2-5
clone_size: .
cdr3_nt: TGTGCCATTACGCAGGGACTAGCGGGCAAGACCCAGTACTTC
cdr3_aa: CAITQGLAGKTQYF

d_call: .
v_call: TRBV24-1
j_call: TRBJ2-3
clone_size: few
cdr3_nt: TGTGCCACCAGTGACTTGGTCCAGGGGAGGGGAGATACGCAGTATTTT
cdr3_aa: CATSDLVQGRGDTQYF

d_call: TRBD1
v_call: TRBV19
j_call: TRBJ1-1
clone_size: .
cdr3_nt: TGTGCCAGTAGTCCCCGACAGGGTGAGGACACTGAAGCTTTCTTT
cdr3_aa: CASSPRQGEDTEAFF

d_call: .
v_call: TRBV9
j_call: TRBJ2-7
clone_size: .
cdr3_nt: TGTGCCAGCAGTTACGGAGGGGCCGACTCCTACGAGCAGTACTTC
cdr3_aa: CASSYGGADSYEQYF

d_call: TRBD2
v_call: TRBV5-1
j_call: TRBJ2-5
clone_size: .
cdr3_nt: TGCGCCAGCAGCGCGTCTCCTAGCGGGAGCGTGGAGACCCAGTACTTC
cdr3_aa: CASSASPSGSVETQYF

d_call: .
v_call: TRBV12-3/TRBV12-4
j_call: TRBJ2-1
clone_size: few
cdr3_nt: TGTGCCAGCAGTTCTACAGGGTTGAATGAGCAGTTCTTC
cdr3_aa: CASSSTGLNEQFF

d_call: .
v_call: TRBV21-1
j_call: TRBJ2-1
clone_size: few
cdr3_nt: TGTGCCAGCAGCAACCCCCGGCGGGGCCCCTACAATGAGCAGTTCTTC
cdr3_aa: CASSNPRRGPYNEQFF

d_call: .
v_call: TRBV5-1
j_call: TRBJ2-3
clone_size: few
cdr3_nt: TGCGCCAGCGGCCGGGAACTCACAGATACGCAGTATTTT
cdr3_aa: CASGRELTDTQYF

d_call: .
v_call: TRBV24-1
j_call: TRBJ2-4
clone_size: many
cdr3_nt: TGTGCCACCAGTGAAGCGACAGGAACCAAAAACATTCAGTACTTC
cdr3_aa: CATSEATGTKNIQYF

d_call: .
v_call: TRBV7-8
j_call: TRBJ2-7
clone_size: few
cdr3_nt: TGTGCCAGCAGCCCACGCTTAGACAGTTACTACGAGCAGTACTTC
cdr3_aa: CASSPRLDSYYEQYF

d_call: TRBD2
v_call: TRBV3-1
j_call: TRBJ2-2
clone_size: .
cdr3_nt: TGTGCCAGCAGCCAAGAGTCGCTAGCGGGAGTCACCGGGGAGCTGTTTTTT
cdr3_aa: CASSQESLAGVTGELFF

d_call: TRBD1
v_call: TRBV12-3/TRBV12-4
j_call: TRBJ2-2
clone_size: .
cdr3_nt: TGTGCCAGCAGGGACCGGGACAGGGAAGAAACCGGGGAGCTGTTTTTT
cdr3_aa: CASRDRDREETGELFF

d_call: TRBD2
v_call: TRBV6-2/TRBV6-3
j_call: TRBJ2-1
clone_size: .
cdr3_nt: TGTGCCAGCAGTTACGGGATAGCGGGTGGGAATGAGCAGTTCTTC
cdr3_aa: CASSYGIAGGNEQFF

d_call: .
v_call: TRBV12-3/TRBV12-4
j_call: TRBJ2-7
clone_size: .
cdr3_nt: TGTGCCAGCAGTTTATACAGGGTCTCCGAGCAGTACTTC
cdr3_aa: CASSLYRVSEQYF

d_call: TRBD2
v_call: TRBV6-6
j_call: TRBJ2-2
clone_size: .
cdr3_nt: TGTGCCAGCAATCACCCGGGAGCGGGGGCCAACACCGGGGAGCTGTTTTTT
cdr3_aa: CASNHPGAGANTGELFF

d_call: TRBD1
v_call: TRBV7-2
j_call: TRBJ2-7
clone_size: few
cdr3_nt: TGTGCCAGCAGCCGCTCCGGGACAGGCTACGAGCAGTACTTC
cdr3_aa: CASSRSGTGYEQYF

d_call: .
v_call: TRBV5-1
j_call: TRBJ2-2
clone_size: few
cdr3_nt: TGCGCCAGCAGCTTGGCCCCCCCGGGTCCGAACACCGGGGAGCTGTTTTTT
cdr3_aa: CASSLAPPGPNTGELFF

d_call: TRBD2
v_call: TRBV24-1
j_call: TRBJ2-1
clone_size: few
cdr3_nt: TGTGCCACCAGTGACAATCTCCCGTTCATGACGGGAGGGGCCTACAATGAGCAGTTCTTC
cdr3_aa: CATSDNLPFMTGGAYNEQFF

d_call: TRBD2
v_call: TRBV29-1
j_call: TRBJ2-5
clone_size: many
cdr3_nt: TGCAGCGTTGCAATGACTAGCGGACAAGAGACCCAGTACTTC
cdr3_aa: CSVAMTSGQETQYF

d_call: TRBD2
v_call: TRBV5-1
j_call: TRBJ2-3
clone_size: few
cdr3_nt: TGCGCCAGCAGCTTGGCCGGTAGCGGGAGCGCGACAGATACGCAGTATTTT
cdr3_aa: CASSLAGSGSATDTQYF

d_call: TRBD1
v_call: TRBV7-9
j_call: TRBJ2-5
clone_size: few
cdr3_nt: TGTGCCAGCAACCCTCAGGGGGCGTTTTCAGAAGAGACCCAGTACTTC
cdr3_aa: CASNPQGAFSEETQYF